These T cell receptor beta chains were read from a single sample in a study of T-cell reconstitution after alpha-beta-depleted transplantation in children. TCRdb re-derived calls from the PCR reads in MiXCR, one entry per CDR3 protein. The sample holds about 47,000 distinct CDR3 sequences, 52% seen once. The sample consisted of peripheral blood, taken before TCRalphabeta/CD19-depleted stem cell transplant. These receptors were obtained from a boy under three years old with SCID, due to receive a stem cell transplant. CDR3s include the opening cysteine and the closing phenylalanine or tryptophan. A D gene is named only where the DNA matches it firmly. Only some rows state a clone size, as once, few, many or a class for expanded clones.

>TRBJ1-1|TRBV11-2|once|.
TGTGCCAGCAGCTTAGATGGCCGGGTCCTCCAAACCTTAGAAGCTTTCTTT
CASSLDGRVLQTLEAFF
>TRBJ2-7|TRBV6-1|few|.
TGTGCCAGCACCCGGGCGCAGGGTGGATACGAGCAGTACTTC
CASTRAQGGYEQYF
>TRBJ2-7|TRBV3-1|.|.
TGTGCCAGCAGCCCAGACCTATCCCTCTACTACGAGCAGTACTTC
CASSPDLSLYYEQYF
>TRBJ2-3|TRBV5-1|few|.
TGCGCCAGCAGCTTGGAGGGGGGTCTCACAGATACGCAGTATTTT
CASSLEGGLTDTQYF
>TRBJ2-1|TRBV5-1|.|TRBD2
TGCGCCAGCAGCCAGCGGACTAGCGGGGGGGTTATGGTCCAAAATGAGCAGTTCTTC
CASSQRTSGGVMVQNEQFF
>TRBJ2-1|TRBV20-1|.|.
TGCAGTGCACCCTTTTCCGGGGAATGGGACAATGAGCAGTTCTTC
CSAPFSGEWDNEQFF
>TRBJ1-1|TRBV5-1|once|.
TGCGCCAGCAGCTTGGAAGGCGGGGACACTGAAGCTTTCTTT
CASSLEGGDTEAFF
>TRBJ2-6|TRBV20-1|few|.
TGCAGCGGGGACGCAGGGGCAAGCTCTGGGGCCAACGTCCTGACTTTC
CSGDAGASSGANVLTF
>TRBJ2-7|TRBV5-1|.|.
TGCGCCAGCAGCTTGGAGTCCTACGAGCAGTACTTC
CASSLESYEQYF
>TRBJ1-4|TRBV7-6|.|.
TGTGCCAGCAGCTTAGGGGGTCGGGAAAAACTGTTTTTT
CASSLGGREKLFF
>TRBJ2-5|TRBV3-1|.|TRBD2
TGTGCCAGCAGCCATATTAGGACTAGCGGGGAGACCCAGTACTTC
CASSHIRTSGETQYF
>TRBJ2-3|TRBV7-2|many|TRBD2
TGTGCCAGCAGCCCAGATGCGGGGGGCACAGATACGCAGTATTTT
CASSPDAGGTDTQYF
>TRBJ2-1|TRBV6-4|few|TRBD2
TGTGCCAGCAGTGCTGTAGCGGGGGAGGGCAATGAGCAGTTCTTC
CASSAVAGEGNEQFF
>TRBJ2-7|TRBV7-9|.|TRBD1
TGTGCCAGCAGCGAAAGACAGGGGGTCTCCTACGAGCAGTACTTC
CASSERQGVSYEQYF
>TRBJ2-1|TRBV5-1|.|TRBD2
TGCGCCAGCAGCTTGGCCCCTAGCGGGGGGGCCGGGGGATGGGATGAGCAGTTCTTC
CASSLAPSGGAGGWDEQFF
>TRBJ1-4|TRBV6-1|.|.
TGTGCCAGCAGTACCAGGGACGGGTTCAATGAAAAACTGTTTTTT
CASSTRDGFNEKLFF
>TRBJ2-5|TRBV5-1|.|TRBD2
TGCGCCAGCAGCTTGCGCGGGGGGGCCGCGAAGACCCAGTACTTC
CASSLRGGAAKTQYF
>TRBJ2-1|TRBV20-1|.|.
TGCAGCCCTCGAGGTTACAATGAGCAGTTCTTC
CSPRGYNEQFF
>TRBJ2-3|TRBV5-1|.|TRBD2
TGCGCCAGCAGCCTCCTGGCTAGCGGGCGCACAGATACGCAGTATTTT
CASSLLASGRTDTQYF
>TRBJ2-7|TRBV4-3|many|.
TGCGCCAGCAGCCAAGATCCAAGTCACTACGAGCAGTACTTC
CASSQDPSHYEQYF
>TRBJ1-5|TRBV19|.|TRBD1
TGTGCCAGTAGACGAGACAGGGTCAACAATCAGCCCCAGCATTTT
CASRRDRVNNQPQHF
>TRBJ2-2|TRBV5-1|.|.
TGCGCCAGCAGCTTTATGAGGGCGAACACCGGGGAGCTGTTTTTT
CASSFMRANTGELFF
>TRBJ2-5|TRBV12-3/TRBV12-4|.|.
TGTGCCAGCAGTTTAGGGCCCGCGGGAGAGACCCAGTACTTC
CASSLGPAGETQYF
>TRBJ2-1|TRBV12-3/TRBV12-4|few|TRBD2
TGTGCCAGCAGCCCTCGGGACTACTACAATGAGCAGTTCTTC
CASSPRDYYNEQFF
>TRBJ1-4|TRBV6-4|.|.
TGTGCCAGCAGTGCGAGCAACACAGAAAAACTGTTTTTT
CASSASNTEKLFF
>TRBJ2-1|TRBV6-2/TRBV6-3|.|.
TGTGCCAGCAGTTACGACAATGAGCAGTTCTTC
CASSYDNEQFF